Listed here is a single T cell receptor (beta chain). Libraries were prepared by immunoSEQ multiplex PCR; TCRdb keeps only in-frame clonotypes and omits some of them. The sample comprises around 310,000 clones, 90% of which are singletons, and around 0.93% rests with the top ten. The data were obtained in a study of blood T cell repertoires in COVID-19. Study information: There were acute and convalescent COVID-19 samples, and they came from the United States, Italy and Spain. In each case, the material was cDNA or gDNA derived from T cells, B-cell-depleted T cells, or PBMCs.

With 6 bases clipped from V and 7 bases from J, the junction kept 14 bases outside the gene matches. The CDR3 contains 15 residues. Germline CDR1 reads MDHEN; CDR2 reads SYDVKM. Seattle participants joined during active infection and were tracked over time. The sequencing sample was made of peripheral blood. This chain links TRBV28 with TRBJ1-2; 7 positions match TRBD1. The receptor comes from a woman in her forties with COVID-19, enrolled during active disease. The CDR3 nucleotides are TGTGCCAGCAGCTCAAGGCGTTCGGCAGGGGGTGGCTACACCTTC. Translating it yields CASSSRRSAGGGYTF.